The sequence of this T cell receptor (beta chain) was determined in a study of control samples from healthy donors and cancer patients. Clones were sequenced by immunoSEQ multiplex PCR, and TCRdb holds only the in-frame ones, with some missing. This sample yields 150,000 to 200,000 clones, of which around nine tenths are seen a single time; about 11% belongs to the top ten. The CDR3 runs 15 residues. V dropped 1 base and J dropped 0 bases, with 10 bases sitting between them. Germline CDR1 is SGHDT and CDR2 is YYEEEE. The chain links TRBV5-6 to TRBJ1-1; a weak D match, TRBD1 (5 bases). Specimen: blood. The TCR sequence derives from a man aged 25 to 40 in good health. The CDR3 DNA follows: TGTGCCAGCAGCTTGAGACAGACCCTGAACACTGAAGCTTTCTTT. This encodes CASSLRQTLNTEAFF. Combining the CDR3 with reference TRBV5-6 and TRBJ1-1 gives the whole variable domain DAGVTQSPTHLIKTRGQQVTLRCSPKSGHDTVSWYQQALGQGPQFIFQYYEEEERQRGNFPDRFSGHQFPNYSSELNVNALLLGDSALYLCASSLRQTLNTEAFFGQGTRLTVV.